This TCR beta chain was recorded in a study of CD8 T cell repertoires and HIV-1 epitope variants. Study information: Separate wells received one of Twenty-five Gag or Nef variant peptides. The baseline condition was 1M T cells left uncultured. Study-wide findings and caveats: The TAALDMSHF plasma variant had no responses, unlike KF9 (roughly 5 clonotypes) and HW9 (one).

This clone is labeled as medium-sized. Its antigen is undetermined. Method: immunoSEQ multiplex PCR; TCRdb's copy keeps in-frame clones and lacks some. In the table there are approximately 5,200 clones, approximately 61% of which are singletons. The germline CDR1 and CDR2 sequences are MNHEY and SVGAGI. V lost 6 bases and J lost 4, with 9 bases in between. This CDR3 is built from 13 residues. The sequencing input was cultured CD8+ T cells derived from PBMCs. The genes are TRBV6-5 and TRBJ2-2, with D possibly being TRBD1 (6 bases). The clonotype was recovered from a male donor with HIV. The CDR3 sequence is CASSSDSTGELFF. The CDR3 DNA follows: TGTGCCAGCAGCTCGGACAGCACCGGGGAGCTGTTTTTT.